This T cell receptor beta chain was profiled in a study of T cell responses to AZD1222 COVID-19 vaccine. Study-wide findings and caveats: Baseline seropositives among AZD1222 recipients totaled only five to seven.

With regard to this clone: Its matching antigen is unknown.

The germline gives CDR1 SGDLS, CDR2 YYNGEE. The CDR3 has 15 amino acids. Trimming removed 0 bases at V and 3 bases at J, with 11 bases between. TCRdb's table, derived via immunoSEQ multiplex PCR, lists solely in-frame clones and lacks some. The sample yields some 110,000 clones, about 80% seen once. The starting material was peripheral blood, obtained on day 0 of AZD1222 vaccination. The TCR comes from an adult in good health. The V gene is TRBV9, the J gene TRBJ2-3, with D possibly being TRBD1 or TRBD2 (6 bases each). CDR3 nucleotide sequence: TGTGCCAGCAGCGTAGGGGGGGCCGGGACAGATACGCAGTATTTT. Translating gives CASSVGGAGTDTQYF.